The clone carrying this T cell receptor beta chain was seen a single time. Antigen specificity is unknown. Specimens carried roughly 0.9-10 million cryopreserved PBMC before DNA extraction. An immunoSEQ assay, version v3.0, was performed at survey level. Sequenced by immunoSEQ multiplex PCR; TCRdb stores in-frame clones only, minus some. The table has around 30,000 clones, roughly 85% seen once; the top ten hold approximately 9%. The sample originates from a study of long-term antiretroviral therapy in people with HIV. Regarding the study as a whole: Repertoires looked antigen-experienced, with only a slight naive shift after ART. Specimens of blood were obtained during about 2003 to 2018, possibly under older ART regimens. ART-treated samples gained diversity yet remained below transplant donor controls.

With 2 bases removed from V and 2 bases from J, the gap between germline ends came to 10 bases. Germline lookup yields CDR1 SGHKS and CDR2 YYEKEE (reference sequence). This CDR3 spans 14 amino acids. The receptor comes from a man aged 35 to 55 with HIV. The gene calls are TRBV5-5 and TRBJ1-2; a weak D match, TRBD1 (6 bases). The sample consisted of unsorted PBMCs, taken 2.3 years after starting antiretroviral therapy. The CDR3 here is CASSLQGANYGYTF. The CDR3 DNA reads TGTGCCAGCAGCTTACAGGGAGCCAACTATGGCTACACCTTC.